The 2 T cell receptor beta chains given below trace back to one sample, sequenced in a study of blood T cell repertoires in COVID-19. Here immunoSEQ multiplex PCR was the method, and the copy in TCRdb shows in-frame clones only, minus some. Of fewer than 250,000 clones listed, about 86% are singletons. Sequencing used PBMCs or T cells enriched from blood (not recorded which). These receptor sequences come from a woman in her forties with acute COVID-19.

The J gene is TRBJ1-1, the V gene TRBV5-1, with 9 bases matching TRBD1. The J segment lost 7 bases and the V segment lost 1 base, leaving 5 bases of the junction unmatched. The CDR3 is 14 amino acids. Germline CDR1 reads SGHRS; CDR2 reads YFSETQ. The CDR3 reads CASSLQSDRGEAFF. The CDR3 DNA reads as TGCGCCAGCAGCTTGCAGTCGGACAGGGGTGAAGCTTTCTTT.

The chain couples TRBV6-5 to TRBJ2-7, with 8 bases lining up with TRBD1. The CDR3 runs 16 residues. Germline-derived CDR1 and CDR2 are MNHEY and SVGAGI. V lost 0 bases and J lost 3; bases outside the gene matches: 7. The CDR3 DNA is TGTGCCAGCAGTTACTCGCAGGGGGCATCGGGCTACGAGCAGTACTTC. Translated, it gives CASSYSQGASGYEQYF.